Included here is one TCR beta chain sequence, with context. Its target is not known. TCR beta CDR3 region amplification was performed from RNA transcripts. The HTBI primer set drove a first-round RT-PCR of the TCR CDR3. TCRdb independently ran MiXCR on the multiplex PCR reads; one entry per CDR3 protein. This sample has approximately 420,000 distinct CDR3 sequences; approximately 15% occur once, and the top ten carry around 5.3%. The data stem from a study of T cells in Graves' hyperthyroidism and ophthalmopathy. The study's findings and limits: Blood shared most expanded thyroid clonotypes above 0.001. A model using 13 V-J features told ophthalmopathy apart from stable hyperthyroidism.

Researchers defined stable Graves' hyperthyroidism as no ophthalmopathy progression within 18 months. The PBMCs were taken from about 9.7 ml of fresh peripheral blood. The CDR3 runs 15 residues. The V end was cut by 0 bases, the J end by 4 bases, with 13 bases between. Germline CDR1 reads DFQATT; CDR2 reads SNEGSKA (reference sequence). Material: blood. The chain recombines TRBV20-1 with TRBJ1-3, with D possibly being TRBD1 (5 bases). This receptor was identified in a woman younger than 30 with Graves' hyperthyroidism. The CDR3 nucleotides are TGCAGTGCTAGAGACGGCAGGGATCCCGGAAACACCATATATTTT. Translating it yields CSARDGRDPGNTIYF.